Listed here are 31 T cell receptor beta chains from one sample, sequenced in a study of blood T cell repertoires in COVID-19 (dated by TCRdb to 2020 to 2022). Library method: the immunoSEQ multiplex PCR assay. The clones in this table, taken by TCRdb from immuneACCESS, are in-frame only. Not every clone is retained; where verified, under half of the shortfall comes from an unresolved V gene, and the cause of the rest is unknown. This sample lists under 250,000 clones; around nine tenths were detected once. The top ten clonotypes cover under 7% of the sample. Sequences were obtained from peripheral blood. The source of these receptors is a man in his 60s who had recovered from COVID-19.

The chain combines TRBV19 with TRBJ1-1; D is unresolved. From germline, CDR1 is LNHDA and CDR2 SQIVND (reference sequence). V was pared by 9 bases and J by 1 base, with 9 bases between. This CDR3 is 12 amino acids long. The CDR3 DNA reads TGTGCCAGCCTTACAGAGAACACTGAAGCTTTCTTT. This encodes CASLTENTEAFF.

The chain carries TRBV19 and TRBJ1-5; D might be TRBD1 (6 bases). V gave up 5 bases and J gave up 2 bases, with 7 bases separating them. CDR3 size: 13 residues. CDR1 is LNHDA, CDR2 SQIVND, per germline (reference sequence). In nucleotides, the CDR3 is TGTGCCAGTAGTCACAGGGGCAATCAGCCCCAGCATTTT. It encodes CASSHRGNQPQHF.

The chain recombines TRBV5-6 with TRBJ1-4; D might be TRBD1 (5 bases). V dropped 1 base and J dropped 5 bases, with 9 bases sitting between them. From germline, CDR1 is SGHDT and CDR2 YYEEEE. The CDR3 contains 14 residues. The CDR3 region is CASSLSSGNEKLFF. As DNA, the CDR3 is TGTGCCAGCAGCTTGAGTTCAGGGAATGAAAAACTGTTTTTT.

The chain joins TRBV7-2 to TRBJ2-2; tentative D call: TRBD1 (6 bases). V dropped 5 bases and J dropped 6 bases, with 13 bases sitting between them. The CDR3 runs to 14 residues. Germline CDR1 reads SGHTA; CDR2 reads FQGNSA. The CDR3 loop reads CASSHRVLAGELFF. The DNA for the CDR3 is TGTGCCAGCAGCCACAGGGTTTTGGCCGGGGAGCTGTTTTTT.

The rearrangement links TRBV5-1 to TRBJ2-7; 11 nucleotides agree with TRBD1. V lost 4 bases to trimming and J lost 5 bases; unmatched junction nucleotides: 5. The CDR3 runs to 14 residues. Germline V lookup: CDR1 SGHRS, CDR2 YFSETQ. The CDR3 nucleotides read TGCGCCAGCAGCGTCCGGGACAGGGGGAACGAGCAGTACTTC. It specifies CASSVRDRGNEQYF.

V usage is TRBV29-1 and J usage is TRBJ2-1, with 10 bases fitting TRBD1. Germline CDR1 SQVTM, CDR2 ANQGSEA. V lost 4 bases, J lost 1 base, and 13 bases stayed unmatched. The CDR3 length is 18 residues. CDR3 DNA sequence: TGCAGCGTTGTAGGCCCTAAGGACAGGGGGTTGTCCTACAATGAGCAGTTCTTC. Protein sequence: CSVVGPKDRGLSYNEQFF.

V is TRBV7-9 and J is TRBJ2-7; 7 bases match TRBD1. Unmatched junction bases numbered 12, after V lost 5 bases and J lost 5 bases. CDR3 size: 15 residues. Germline assignment: CDR1 SEHNR and CDR2 FQNEAQ (reference sequence). The CDR3 is CASSPLGQGVHEQYF. CDR3 in DNA: TGTGCCAGCAGCCCTCTCGGGCAGGGGGTACACGAGCAGTACTTC.

V gene TRBV5-1 combines with J gene TRBJ2-4, with 13 bases that match TRBD2. The CDR3 totals 19 residues. Germline trimming cut 0 bases from V and 3 bases from J; bases unmatched to any gene: 9. The germline V gene encodes CDR1 SGHRS and CDR2 YFSETQ. Written as DNA, the CDR3 is TGCGCCAGCAGCTTGGTACTAGCGGGAGGGCCAGGGAACAAAAACATTCAGTACTTC. Translating gives CASSLVLAGGPGNKNIQYF.

The chain has TRBV4-1 and TRBJ2-7, with TRBD1 matching 7 bases. This CDR3 contains 15 residues. J lost 1 base, V lost 4 bases, and 7 bases had no gene match. In germline, CDR1 is MGHRA, CDR2 YSYEKL. This CDR3 is CASSPAGTASYEQYF. The CDR3 nucleotides are TGCGCCAGCAGCCCGGCCGGGACAGCTTCCTACGAGCAGTACTTC.

This rearrangement joins TRBV5-1 to TRBJ2-3; D call uncertain. The CDR3 is made up of 12 amino acids. CDR1 is SGHRS and CDR2 is YFSETQ in the germline V gene. The V end lost 2 bases, the J end lost 6 bases, and 7 bases lay between the germline ends. The CDR3 sequence: CASSFGQDTQYF. The DNA for the CDR3 is TGCGCCAGCAGCTTTGGCCAGGATACGCAGTATTTT.

This clone has only a few counts. The chain combines TRBV18 with TRBJ2-2; the match to TRBD1 covers 7 bases. Losses at the gene ends were 1 base for V and 4 bases for J; bases not matched to a gene: 9. This CDR3 is 17 amino acids long. Germline V gene lookup returns CDR1 KGHSH and CDR2 LQKENI. The CDR3 DNA sequence: TGTGCCAGCTCACCACGAGCTTTGGGGACAGCCACCGGGGAGCTGTTTTTT. It encodes CASSPRALGTATGELFF.

The chain joins TRBV30 to TRBJ2-1; 7 bases align to TRBD1. From germline, CDR1 is GTSNPN and CDR2 SVGIG (reference sequence). V was clipped by 1 base and J by 3 bases; unmatched bases: 6. The CDR3 is 15 amino acids. DNA of the CDR3: TGTGCCTGGAGTGGAGACAGGGCCGTCTACAATGAGCAGTTCTTC. Amino acids: CAWSGDRAVYNEQFF.

In nucleotides, the CDR3 is TGTGCCAGCAGTTTTACCGACAGCCCAGATACGCAGTATTTT. The encoded protein is CASSFTDSPDTQYF. The chain is built from TRBV28 and TRBJ2-3; TRBD1 might be the D (5 bases). The germline CDR1 and CDR2 sequences are MDHEN and SYDVKM. This CDR3 spans 14 amino acids. V was pared by 3 bases and J by 4 bases, with 11 bases between.

The chain has TRBV5-1 and TRBJ2-1; TRBD1 agrees at 7 bases. The trim removed 3 bases at V and 7 bases at J, leaving 4 bases unmatched. The CDR3 is made up of 13 amino acids. Germline assignment: CDR1 SGHRS and CDR2 YFSETQ. This chain's CDR3 is CASSSQGVNEQFF. The DNA for the CDR3 is TGCGCCAGCAGCTCGCAGGGGGTAAATGAGCAGTTCTTC.

Remarks on this clone: Other DNA sequences in this specimen translate into the identical CDR3. This chain uses TRBV5-1 with TRBJ1-1, with TRBD1 as a possible D gene (6 bases). The CDR3 runs to 14 residues. Trimming took 2 bases from V and 0 from J, leaving 8 bases between them. Germline loops: CDR1 SGHRS, CDR2 YFSETQ. The CDR3, as DNA: TGCGCCAGCAGCTTAACAGGGATGAACACTGAAGCTTTCTTT. This codes for CASSLTGMNTEAFF.

This rearrangement joins TRBV19 to TRBJ1-2; TRBD1 aligns across 8 bases. The V segment lost 5 bases and the J segment 1 base; nucleotides outside the gene matches: 6. Germline loops: CDR1 LNHDA, CDR2 SQIVND (reference sequence). The CDR3 has 15 residues. Here the CDR3 DNA reads TGTGCCAGTAGTCCCTGGACAGGGATTAACTATGGCTACACCTTC. It encodes CASSPWTGINYGYTF.

The CDR3: CASSQDWRVAGPLAKNIQYF. In nucleotides, the CDR3 is TGTGCCAGCAGCCAAGATTGGAGAGTAGCGGGCCCGCTAGCCAAAAACATTCAGTACTTC. V usage is TRBV3-1 (or the pseudogene TRBV3-2) and J usage is TRBJ2-4, with 7 positions matching TRBD2. CDR1 LGHDT and CDR2 YNNKEL come from the germline V gene (reference sequence). V lost 0 bases to trimming and J lost 0 bases; unmatched junction nucleotides: 14. The CDR3 loop spans 20 amino acids.

The rearrangement uses TRBV19 and TRBJ2-5; a weak D match, TRBD2 (5 bases). V was trimmed by 0 bases and J by 5 bases, leaving 10 bases between them. The CDR3 totals 14 residues. Germline CDR1 and CDR2: LNHDA and SQIVND (reference sequence). CDR3 DNA sequence: TGTGCCAGTAGTATAGAGGGTAGCGTGGAGACCCAGTACTTC. It is translated as CASSIEGSVETQYF.

The gene calls are TRBV19 and TRBJ1-1; 8 bases agree with TRBD1. The CDR3 totals 16 residues. J gave up 5 bases and V 2 bases, and 10 bases lay outside the gene matches. Per the germline V gene, CDR1 is LNHDA and CDR2 is SQIVND (reference sequence). CDR3 sequence (DNA): TGTGCCAGTAGTATACCACCCGGACAGGGTGTTACTGAAGCTTTCTTT. Translated, it gives CASSIPPGQGVTEAFF. The full variable domain, rest sourced from reference TRBV19 and TRBJ1-1, is DGGITQSPKYLFRKEGQNVTLSCEQNLNHDAMYWYRQDPGQGLRLIYYSQIVNDFQKGDIAEGYSVSREKKESFPLTVTSAQKNPTAFYLCASSIPPGQGVTEAFFGQGTRLTVV.

The chain recombines TRBV27 with TRBJ1-6; D uncertain. This CDR3 region has 14 residues. Deletions cut 1 base from V and 10 bases from J, with 11 bases between. Germline assignment: CDR1 MNHEY and CDR2 SMNVEV (reference sequence). The CDR3 loop reads CASSLWQDGSPLHF. In DNA, the CDR3 is TGTGCCAGCAGTTTATGGCAGGATGGCTCACCCCTCCACTTT.

The chain couples TRBV15 to TRBJ2-6; 10 nucleotides align to TRBD1. This CDR3 region has 18 residues. V lost 5 bases, J lost 0 bases, and 7 bases stayed unmatched. CDR1 is LNHNV, CDR2 YYDKDF, per germline (reference sequence). The CDR3 is CATSVRQGASSGANVLTF. In DNA, the CDR3 is TGTGCCACCAGCGTGAGACAGGGGGCGAGCTCTGGGGCCAACGTCCTGACTTTC.

The chain recombines TRBV6-2 or TRBV6-3 with TRBJ2-5; possibly TRBD1 for D (8 bases). CDR1 is MNHEY, CDR2 SVGEGT, per germline. The CDR3 runs to 16 residues. The V and J ends lost 5 bases and 1 base respectively, with 17 bases between them. The CDR3 reads CASSQWTGRVQETQYF. The CDR3 coding sequence is TGTGCCAGCAGTCAATGGACAGGGAGGGTCCAAGAGACCCAGTACTTC.

V is TRBV30 and J is TRBJ2-2, with D possibly being TRBD1 (5 bases). This CDR3 region has 14 residues. Germline lookup yields CDR1 GTSNPN and CDR2 SVGIG (reference sequence). The V and J ends lost 8 bases and 7 bases respectively, with 20 bases between them. The CDR3 DNA sequence: TGTGCCACCCGCCGTCAGGGATGGGTCGGGGAGCTGTTTTTT. Translation gives CATRRQGWVGELFF.

The chain uses TRBV2 and TRBJ2-6; D gene ambiguous. CDR3 length: 16 residues. The germline V gene has CDR1 SNHLY and CDR2 FYNNEI. V shed 4 bases and J shed 0 bases, with 10 bases lying between them. This CDR3 is CASSGPIASGANVLTF. CDR3 coding DNA: TGTGCCAGCAGTGGCCCGATAGCCTCTGGGGCCAACGTCCTGACTTTC. Drawing the rest from reference TRBV2 and TRBJ2-6, the complete variable domain is EPEVTQTPSHQVTQMGQEVILRCVPISNHLYFYWYRQILGQKVEFLVSFYNNEISEKSEIFDDQFSVERPDGSNFTLKIRSTKLEDSAMYFCASSGPIASGANVLTFGAGSRLTVL.

This chain connects TRBV5-4 to TRBJ1-6, with D unresolved. Germline V gene sequence: CDR1 SGHNT, CDR2 YYREEE (reference sequence). V shed 0 bases and J shed 5 bases, with 9 bases lying between them. CDR3 size: 15 residues. This CDR3 reads CASSLGPEDNSPLHF. For the CDR3, the DNA is TGTGCCAGCAGCTTGGGGCCCGAAGATAATTCACCCCTCCACTTT.

The V and J genes are TRBV7-3 and TRBJ2-5; maybe TRBD1 (5 bases). This CDR3 spans 15 amino acids. V was cut by 4 bases and J by 2 bases, with 14 bases left in between. The V gene's germline CDR1 is SGHTA and CDR2 FQGTGA. Here the CDR3 reads CASSSTGRGQETQYF. CDR3 nucleotides: TGTGCCAGCAGCTCGACCGGTAGGGGTCAAGAGACCCAGTACTTC. The full variable domain, with the rest looked up from reference TRBV7-3 and TRBJ2-5, is GAGVSQTPSNKVTEKGKYVELRCDPISGHTALYWYRQSLGQGPEFLIYFQGTGAADDSGLPNDRFFAVRPEGSVSTLKIQRTERGDSAVYLCASSSTGRGQETQYFGPGTRLLVL.

The chain joins TRBV7-3 to TRBJ1-1, with 9 bases aligning to TRBD1. The V and J ends lost 4 bases and 5 bases, in that order; junction bases with no gene match: 2. The CDR3 has 13 residues. Germline assignment: CDR1 SGHTA and CDR2 FQGTGA. CDR3 region: CASSSQGATEAFF. The DNA for the CDR3 is TGTGCCAGCAGCTCACAGGGGGCTACTGAAGCTTTCTTT.

The chain uses TRBV28 and TRBJ2-2; D not certain. V lost 6 bases and J 4 bases, leaving 9 bases between the germline ends. CDR1 is MDHEN and CDR2 is SYDVKM in the germline V gene. This CDR3 is built from 13 residues. The DNA of the CDR3 is TGTGCCAGCAGACAGTATGGCACCGGGGAGCTGTTTTTT. It yields the protein CASRQYGTGELFF.

The chain recombines TRBV19 with TRBJ1-5, with a weak D call TRBD1 (6 bases). Germline lookup yields CDR1 LNHDA and CDR2 SQIVND (reference sequence). The CDR3 covers 14 residues. The V end was cut by 6 bases, the J end by 4 bases, with 13 bases between. CDR3 DNA: TGTGCCAGTAGCTGGGGGGGGCGGAATCAGCCCCAGCATTTT. Its translation: CASSWGGRNQPQHF.

The rearrangement joins TRBV5-1 to TRBJ2-2; weak D call: TRBD2 (5 bases). The length of the CDR3 is 16 residues. Trimming pared 4 bases from V and 1 base from J, leaving 14 bases between. From germline, CDR1 is SGHRS and CDR2 YFSETQ. DNA of the CDR3: TGCGCCAGCAGCCCAGGACTGAAAATGAACACCGGGGAGCTGTTTTTT. It yields the protein CASSPGLKMNTGELFF.

This clone was counted a single time. The V and J genes are TRBV7-6 and TRBJ2-2, with D possibly TRBD2 on 6 matching bases. The CDR3 is made up of 16 amino acids. V shed 5 bases and J shed 4 bases, with 17 bases lying between them. Germline V gene sequence: CDR1 SGHVS, CDR2 FNYEAQ. DNA for the CDR3: TGTGCCAGCAGCCTACGCGGGGACGGCGGCACCGGGGAGCTGTTTTTT. This encodes CASSLRGDGGTGELFF.